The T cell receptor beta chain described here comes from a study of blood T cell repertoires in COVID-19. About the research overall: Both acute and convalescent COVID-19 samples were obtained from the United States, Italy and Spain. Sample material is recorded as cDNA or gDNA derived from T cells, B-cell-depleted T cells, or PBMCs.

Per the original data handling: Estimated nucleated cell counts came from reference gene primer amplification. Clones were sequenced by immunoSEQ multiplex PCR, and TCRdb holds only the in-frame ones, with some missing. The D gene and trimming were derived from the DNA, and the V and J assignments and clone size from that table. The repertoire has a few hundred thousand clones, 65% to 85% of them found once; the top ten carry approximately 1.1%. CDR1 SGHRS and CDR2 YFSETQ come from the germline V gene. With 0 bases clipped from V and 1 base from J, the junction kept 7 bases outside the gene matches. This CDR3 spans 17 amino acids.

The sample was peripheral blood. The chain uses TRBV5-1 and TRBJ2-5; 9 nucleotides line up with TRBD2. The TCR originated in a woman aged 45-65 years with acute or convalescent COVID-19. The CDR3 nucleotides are TGCGCCAGCAGCTTGGAGGGCGGGGGGGCCTCCCAAGAGACCCAGTACTTC. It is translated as CASSLEGGGASQETQYF.